These T cell receptor beta chains were read from a single sample in a study of CD8+ T cells in alopecia areata. The table came from immunoSEQ multiplex PCR; TCRdb's copy has only in-frame clones and leaves some out. The sample contains 150,000 to 200,000 clones, approximately 61% of which appear only once. Sequenced here: CD4+ T cells sorted from blood, sampled at week 24, from a patient treated with tofacitinib. The receptors shown here come from a human donor with alopecia areata. The CDR3 runs from the conserved cysteine through the conserved F or W. Fields, in order: clone size, V gene, CDR3 length, J gene, D gene, CDR3 protein, CDR3 DNA. The D gene is left open where the match is weak. Clone size, where shown, is once, few, many, or a class for clones that have expanded.

.	TRBV7-3	14	TRBJ2-3	.	CASSLDRSTDTQYF	TGTGCCAGCAGCTTAGACAGAAGCACAGATACGCAGTATTTT
.	TRBV27	14	TRBJ2-7	TRBD1	CASSPWDRNYEQYF	TGTGCCAGCAGTCCCTGGGACAGAAACTACGAGCAGTACTTC
once	TRBV30	12	TRBJ2-7	.	CAWSADQYEQYF	TGTGCCTGGAGTGCGGACCAATACGAGCAGTACTTC
.	TRBV7-6	14	TRBJ1-6	.	CASSAASGNTPLHF	TGTGCCAGCAGCGCCGCCAGCGGGAATACACCCCTCCACTTT
.	TRBV15	14	TRBJ1-5	TRBD1	CATSPDRRNQPQHF	TGTGCCACCAGCCCGGACAGGCGAAATCAGCCCCAGCATTTT
.	TRBV11-2	12	TRBJ2-3	.	CASSPYTDTQYF	TGTGCCAGCAGCCCTTACACAGATACGCAGTATTTT
few	TRBV19	15	TRBJ1-6	.	CASSLPGPGGSPLHF	TGTGCCAGTAGTCTTCCGGGACCCGGCGGTTCACCCCTCCACTTT
.	TRBV25-1	14	TRBJ1-2	.	CASSEQGRSRGYTF	TGTGCCAGCAGTGAACAGGGGCGGTCGCGCGGCTACACCTTC
.	TRBV14	13	TRBJ1-6	.	CASSPFPNSPLHF	TGTGCCAGCAGCCCCTTCCCCAATTCACCCCTCCACTTT
few	TRBV25-1	14	TRBJ2-1	.	CASSEMGQVDEQFF	TGTGCCAGCAGTGAAATGGGGCAGGTCGATGAGCAGTTCTTC
.	TRBV4-3	18	TRBJ1-2	TRBD1	CASSHKGTGNFWDYGYTF	TGCGCCAGCAGCCACAAAGGGACAGGGAATTTTTGGGACTATGGCTACACCTTC
.	TRBV29-1	14	TRBJ1-2	TRBD1	CSVDKLGTGDGYTF	TGCAGCGTTGACAAACTGGGGACAGGGGATGGCTACACCTTC
few	TRBV9	14	TRBJ1-5	.	CASSVGTGNQPQHF	TGTGCCAGCAGCGTAGGGACAGGCAATCAGCCCCAGCATTTT
.	TRBV29-1	13	TRBJ1-2	.	CSVAKDGPYGYTF	TGCAGCGTTGCAAAGGACGGTCCCTATGGCTACACCTTC
.	TRBV29-1	13	TRBJ2-1	.	CSVGGGARNEQFF	TGCAGCGTAGGGGGGGGCGCCCGCAATGAGCAGTTCTTC